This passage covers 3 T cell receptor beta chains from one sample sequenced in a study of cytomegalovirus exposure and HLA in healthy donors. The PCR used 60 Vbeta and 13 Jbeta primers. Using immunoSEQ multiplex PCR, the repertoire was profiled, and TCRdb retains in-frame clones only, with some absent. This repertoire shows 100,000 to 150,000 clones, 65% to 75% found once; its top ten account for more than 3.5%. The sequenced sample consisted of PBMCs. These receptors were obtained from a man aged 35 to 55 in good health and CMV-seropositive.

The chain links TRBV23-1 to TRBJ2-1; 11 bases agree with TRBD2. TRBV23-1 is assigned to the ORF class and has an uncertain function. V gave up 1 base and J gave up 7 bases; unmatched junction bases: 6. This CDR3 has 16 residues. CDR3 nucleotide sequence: TGCGCCAGCAGTCAATTTGTAGCGGGAGGGCCAAATGAGCAGTTCTTC. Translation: CASSQFVAGGPNEQFF.

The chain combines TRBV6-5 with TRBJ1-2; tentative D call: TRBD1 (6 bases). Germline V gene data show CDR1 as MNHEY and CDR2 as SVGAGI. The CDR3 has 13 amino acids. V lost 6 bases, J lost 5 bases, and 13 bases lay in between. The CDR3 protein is CASRDGQIYGYTF. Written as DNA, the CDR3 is TGTGCCAGCAGGGATGGACAGATTTATGGCTACACCTTC.

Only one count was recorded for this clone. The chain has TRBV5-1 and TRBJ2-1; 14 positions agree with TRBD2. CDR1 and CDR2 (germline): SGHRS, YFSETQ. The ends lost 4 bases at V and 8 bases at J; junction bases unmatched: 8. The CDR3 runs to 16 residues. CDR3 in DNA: TGCGCCAGCAGCAGAGACGGGGGACTAGCGGGAGATGAGCAGTTCTTC. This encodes CASSRDGGLAGDEQFF. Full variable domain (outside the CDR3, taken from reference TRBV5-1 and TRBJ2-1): KAGVTQTPRYLIKTRGQQVTLSCSPISGHRSVSWYQQTPGQGLQFLFEYFSETQRNKGNFPGRFSGRQFSNSRSEMNVSTLELGDSALYLCASSRDGGLAGDEQFFGPGTRLTVL.